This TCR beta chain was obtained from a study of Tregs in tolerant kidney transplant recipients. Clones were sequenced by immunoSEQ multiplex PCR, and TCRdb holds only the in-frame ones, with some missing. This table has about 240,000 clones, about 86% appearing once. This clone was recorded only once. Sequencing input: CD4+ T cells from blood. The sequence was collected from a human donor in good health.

This CDR3 reads CASSQRQLANYGYTF. CDR3 sequence (DNA): TGTGCCAGCAGTCAGCGACAGCTAGCTAACTATGGCTACACCTTC. The gene calls are TRBV6-5 and TRBJ1-2; a possible D gene is TRBD1 (5 bases). This CDR3 contains 15 residues. V was trimmed by 5 bases and J by 0 bases, leaving 13 bases between them. Germline V gene data show CDR1 as MNHEY and CDR2 as SVGAGI.